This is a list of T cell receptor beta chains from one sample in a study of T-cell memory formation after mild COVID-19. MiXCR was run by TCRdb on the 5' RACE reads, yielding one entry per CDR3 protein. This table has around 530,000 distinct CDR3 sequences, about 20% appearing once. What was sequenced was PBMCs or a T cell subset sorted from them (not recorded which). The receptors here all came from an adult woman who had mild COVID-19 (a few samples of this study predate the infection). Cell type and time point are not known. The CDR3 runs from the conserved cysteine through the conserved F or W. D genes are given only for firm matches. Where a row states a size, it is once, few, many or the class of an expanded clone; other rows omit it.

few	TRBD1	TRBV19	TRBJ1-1	TGTGCCAGTTGGGACAGAGAAAACACTGAAGCTTTCTTT	CASWDRENTEAFF
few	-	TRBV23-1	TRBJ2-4	TGCGCCAGCAGACCAACAGGGAGGGAGGAGACAGGGGCGACCAAAAACATTCAGTACTTC	CASRPTGREETGATKNIQYF
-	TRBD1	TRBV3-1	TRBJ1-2	TGTGCCAGCAGCCAAGGGGGACAGGGATTAGGGTATGGCTACACCTTC	CASSQGGQGLGYGYTF
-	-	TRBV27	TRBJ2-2	TGTGCCAGCAGTTCTTTAGCCGCGAACACCGGGGAGCTGTTTTTT	CASSSLAANTGELFF
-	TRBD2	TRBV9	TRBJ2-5	TGTGCCAGCAGCGAGGGACTAGCGGGATTGGAGACCCAGTACTTC	CASSEGLAGLETQYF
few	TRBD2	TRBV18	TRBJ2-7	TGTGCCAGCTCCCCGGGGGGGTTCGCCGAGCAGTACTTC	CASSPGGFAEQYF
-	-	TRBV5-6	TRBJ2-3	TGTGCCAGCAGCCGTTTTCCAGGGGGGCCAGATACGCAGTATTTT	CASSRFPGGPDTQYF
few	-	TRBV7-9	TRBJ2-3	TGTGCCAGCAGCATACAGGGCAACCGTCTTGATACGCAGTATTTT	CASSIQGNRLDTQYF
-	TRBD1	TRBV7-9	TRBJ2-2	TGTGCCAGCAGCTCACAGGGGTTCGGGGAGCTGTTTTTT	CASSSQGFGELFF
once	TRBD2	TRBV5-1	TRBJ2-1	TGCGCCAGCAGCTTCAGCGGGAACTACAATGAGCAGTTCTTC	CASSFSGNYNEQFF
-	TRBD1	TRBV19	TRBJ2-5	TGTGCCAGGGAAGGACAGGACCAAGAGACCCAGTACTTC	CAREGQDQETQYF
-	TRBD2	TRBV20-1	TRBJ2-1	TGCAGTGCTCGACGTGGGACTAGCGTGTCGAGGCCCCAGTTCTTC	CSARRGTSVSRPQFF
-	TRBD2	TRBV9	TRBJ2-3	TGTGCCAGCAGCATCCGGGGGGGAAGCACAGATACGCAGTATTTT	CASSIRGGSTDTQYF
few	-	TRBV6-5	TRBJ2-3	TGTGCCGTCAAACCGGGACACCACACAGATACGCAGTATTTT	CAVKPGHHTDTQYF
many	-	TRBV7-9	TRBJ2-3	TGCGCCAGCAGCTTGGGCAGGGGCACAGATACGCAGTATTTT	CASSLGRGTDTQYF
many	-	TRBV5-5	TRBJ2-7	TGTGCCAGCAGCTTGGCGGCCAATACCGAGCAGTACTTC	CASSLAANTEQYF
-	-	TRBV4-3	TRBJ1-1	TGCGCCAGCAGCCAAGATCGGGCAGGCTTGACGGCTTTCTTT	CASSQDRAGLTAFF
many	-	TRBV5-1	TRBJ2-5	TGCGCCAGCAGCTTGTGGATTCCGGGAGTTCAAGAGACCCAGTACTTC	CASSLWIPGVQETQYF
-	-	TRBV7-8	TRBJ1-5	TGTGCCAGCAGCACCACGACAGATCAGCCCCAGCATTTT	CASSTTTDQPQHF
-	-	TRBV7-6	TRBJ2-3	TGTGCCAGCAGCCTCCAGGGTAGCGGCACAGATACGCAGTATTTT	CASSLQGSGTDTQYF
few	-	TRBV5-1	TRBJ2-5	TGCGCCAGCAGCTTGGGGGCGGGGACCGCACAAGAGACCCAGTACTTC	CASSLGAGTAQETQYF
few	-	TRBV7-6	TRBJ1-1	TGTGCCAGCAGCTTAGATCGGGAGACTGAAGCTTTCTTT	CASSLDRETEAFF
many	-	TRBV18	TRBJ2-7	TGTGCCAGCTCCCCCGCGGGTCCGCCCTACGAGCAGTACTTC	CASSPAGPPYEQYF
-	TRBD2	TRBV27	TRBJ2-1	TGTGCCAGCAGCCCCGGGACTACAAACTACAATGAGCAGTTCTTC	CASSPGTTNYNEQFF